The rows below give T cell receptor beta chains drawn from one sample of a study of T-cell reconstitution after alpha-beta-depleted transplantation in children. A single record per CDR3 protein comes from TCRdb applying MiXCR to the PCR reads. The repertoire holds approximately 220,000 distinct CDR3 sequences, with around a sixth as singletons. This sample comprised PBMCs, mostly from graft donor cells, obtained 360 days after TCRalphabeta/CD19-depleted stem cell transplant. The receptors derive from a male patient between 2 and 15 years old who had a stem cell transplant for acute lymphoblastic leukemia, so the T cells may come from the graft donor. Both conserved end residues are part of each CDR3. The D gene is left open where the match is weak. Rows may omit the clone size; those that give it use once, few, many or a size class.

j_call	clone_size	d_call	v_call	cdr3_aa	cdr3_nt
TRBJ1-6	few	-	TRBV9	CASSVGGGVNNSPLHF	TGTGCCAGCAGCGTAGGTGGGGGGGTGAATAATTCACCCCTCCACTTT
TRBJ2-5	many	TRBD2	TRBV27	CASSRLAGGETQYF	TGTGCCAGCAGTAGGCTAGCGGGAGGGGAGACCCAGTACTTC
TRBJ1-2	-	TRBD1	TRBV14	CASSQGQGNYGYTF	TGTGCCAGCAGCCAAGGACAGGGGAACTATGGCTACACCTTC
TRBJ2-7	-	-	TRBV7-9	CASSREGAYEQYF	TGTGCCAGCAGCAGAGAGGGGGCCTACGAGCAGTACTTC
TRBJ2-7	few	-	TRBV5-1	CASSFGYSYEQYF	TGCGCCAGCAGCTTTGGTTATTCCTACGAGCAGTACTTC
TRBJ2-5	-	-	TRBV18	CASSPPGGKTETQYF	TGTGCCAGCTCTCCCCCGGGGGGCAAGACGGAGACCCAGTACTTC
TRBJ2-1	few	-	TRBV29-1	CSVEDGLRYNEQFF	TGCAGCGTTGAAGACGGGCTGAGATACAATGAGCAGTTCTTC
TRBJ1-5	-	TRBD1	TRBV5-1	CASSDQGGEPQHF	TGCGCCAGCAGCGACCAGGGGGGGGAGCCCCAGCATTTT
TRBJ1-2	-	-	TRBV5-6	CASSLVSGYTF	TGTGCCAGCAGCTTGGTATCCGGCTACACCTTC
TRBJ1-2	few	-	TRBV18	CASSPTETYGYTF	TGTGCCAGCTCACCAACAGAAACCTATGGCTACACCTTC
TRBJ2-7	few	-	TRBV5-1	CASSSVAGDYEQYF	TGCGCCAGCAGCTCGGTCGCAGGGGACTACGAGCAGTACTTC
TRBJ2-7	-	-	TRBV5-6	CASSPAVRAPLGDEQYF	TGTGCCAGCAGCCCTGCAGTGAGGGCCCCTTTGGGAGACGAGCAGTACTTC
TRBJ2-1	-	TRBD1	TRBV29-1	CSASGTGGYEQFF	TGCAGCGCCTCCGGGACAGGGGGCTATGAGCAGTTCTTC
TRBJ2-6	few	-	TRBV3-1	CASSQGVEALSGANVLTF	TGTGCCAGCAGCCAAGGGGTGGAAGCCCTCTCTGGGGCCAACGTCCTGACTTTC
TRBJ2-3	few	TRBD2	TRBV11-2	CASSSRLAGAFTDTQYF	TGTGCCAGCAGCTCGCGACTAGCGGGGGCGTTCACAGATACGCAGTATTTT
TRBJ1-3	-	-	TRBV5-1	CASSRTDSGNTIYF	TGCGCCAGCAGCCGGACGGACTCTGGAAACACCATATATTTT
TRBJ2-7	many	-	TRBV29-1	CSVTPSGRGSYEQYF	TGCAGCGTCACACCCTCAGGAAGGGGGTCCTACGAGCAGTACTTC
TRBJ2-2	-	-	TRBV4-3	CASSQDSGGGTGELFF	TGCGCCAGCAGCCAAGATTCGGGGGGCGGCACCGGGGAGCTGTTTTTT
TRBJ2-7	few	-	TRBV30	CAWAQGTFEQYF	TGTGCCTGGGCACAGGGTACGTTCGAGCAGTACTTC
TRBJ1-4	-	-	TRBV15	CATRTGGAGEKLFF	TGTGCCACCAGGACCGGCGGTGCGGGTGAAAAACTGTTTTTT
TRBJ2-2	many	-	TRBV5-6	CASSRKGPTSNTGELFF	TGTGCCAGCAGTCGAAAGGGACCGACATCGAACACCGGGGAGCTGTTTTTT
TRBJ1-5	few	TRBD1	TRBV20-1	CSAKGQAYSNQPQHF	TGCAGTGCTAAAGGACAGGCCTATAGCAATCAGCCCCAGCATTTT
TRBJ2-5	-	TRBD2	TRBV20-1	CSASGLAGNPQETQYF	TGCAGTGCTAGCGGACTAGCGGGGAACCCCCAAGAGACCCAGTACTTC
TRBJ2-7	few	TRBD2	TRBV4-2	CASSQDTSGRTYEQYF	TGTGCCAGCAGCCAAGATACTAGCGGGAGAACCTACGAGCAGTACTTC
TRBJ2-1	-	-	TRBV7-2	CASSFIRQSSYNEQFF	TGTGCCAGCAGCTTTATTAGGCAGTCCTCCTACAATGAGCAGTTCTTC
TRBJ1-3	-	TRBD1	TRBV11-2	CASSLEGTEVNTIYF	TGTGCCAGCAGCTTAGAAGGGACAGAAGTAAACACCATATATTTT
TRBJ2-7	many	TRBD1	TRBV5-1	CASSFQGQVPYEQYF	TGCGCCAGCAGCTTTCAGGGACAGGTCCCTTACGAGCAGTACTTC
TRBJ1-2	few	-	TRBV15	CATSRDLEDYGYTF	TGTGCCACCAGCAGAGATCTGGAGGACTATGGCTACACCTTC
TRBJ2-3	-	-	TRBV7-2	CASSPGTALTDTQYF	TGTGCCAGCAGCCCAGGGACGGCACTCACAGATACGCAGTATTTT
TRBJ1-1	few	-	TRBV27	CASSTGITEAFF	TGTGCCAGCAGTACCGGTATCACTGAAGCTTTCTTT
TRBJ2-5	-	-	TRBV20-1	CSARDPSRIPIQETQYF	TGCAGTGCTAGAGATCCCTCACGCATACCGATACAAGAGACCCAGTACTTC
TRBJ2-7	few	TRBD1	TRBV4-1	CASSQTGQGGGYEQYF	TGCGCCAGCAGCCAAACTGGACAGGGCGGTGGGTACGAGCAGTACTTC
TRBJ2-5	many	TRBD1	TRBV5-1	CASSSSWTGGQETQYF	TGCGCCAGCAGCTCGTCGTGGACAGGGGGCCAAGAGACCCAGTACTTC
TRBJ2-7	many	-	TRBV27	CASSISHRASYEQYF	TGTGCCAGCAGCATAAGCCACAGGGCATCCTACGAGCAGTACTTC
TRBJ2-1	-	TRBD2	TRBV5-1	CASSLRPFRTRDNEQFF	TGCGCCAGCAGCTTGCGGCCCTTCCGGACTAGGGACAATGAGCAGTTCTTC
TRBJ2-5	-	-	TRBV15	CATSRGGVQETQYF	TGTGCCACCAGCAGAGGAGGGGTACAAGAGACCCAGTACTTC
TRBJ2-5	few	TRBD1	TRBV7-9	CASSPKGQGRYAETQYF	TGTGCCAGCAGCCCCAAGGGACAGGGGCGGTATGCGGAGACCCAGTACTTC
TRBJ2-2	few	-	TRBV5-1	CASSPGFANTGELFF	TGCGCCAGCAGCCCGGGATTCGCGAACACCGGGGAGCTGTTTTTT
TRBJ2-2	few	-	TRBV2	CASRTGLLNTGELFF	TGTGCCAGCAGGACGGGACTCCTTAACACCGGGGAGCTGTTTTTT
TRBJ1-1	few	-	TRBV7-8	CASSLEYGYTEAFF	TGTGCCAGCAGCTTAGAGTATGGTTACACTGAAGCTTTCTTT
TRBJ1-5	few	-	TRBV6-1	CASSLASGQPQHF	TGTGCCAGCAGTCTAGCGTCAGGGCAGCCCCAGCATTTT